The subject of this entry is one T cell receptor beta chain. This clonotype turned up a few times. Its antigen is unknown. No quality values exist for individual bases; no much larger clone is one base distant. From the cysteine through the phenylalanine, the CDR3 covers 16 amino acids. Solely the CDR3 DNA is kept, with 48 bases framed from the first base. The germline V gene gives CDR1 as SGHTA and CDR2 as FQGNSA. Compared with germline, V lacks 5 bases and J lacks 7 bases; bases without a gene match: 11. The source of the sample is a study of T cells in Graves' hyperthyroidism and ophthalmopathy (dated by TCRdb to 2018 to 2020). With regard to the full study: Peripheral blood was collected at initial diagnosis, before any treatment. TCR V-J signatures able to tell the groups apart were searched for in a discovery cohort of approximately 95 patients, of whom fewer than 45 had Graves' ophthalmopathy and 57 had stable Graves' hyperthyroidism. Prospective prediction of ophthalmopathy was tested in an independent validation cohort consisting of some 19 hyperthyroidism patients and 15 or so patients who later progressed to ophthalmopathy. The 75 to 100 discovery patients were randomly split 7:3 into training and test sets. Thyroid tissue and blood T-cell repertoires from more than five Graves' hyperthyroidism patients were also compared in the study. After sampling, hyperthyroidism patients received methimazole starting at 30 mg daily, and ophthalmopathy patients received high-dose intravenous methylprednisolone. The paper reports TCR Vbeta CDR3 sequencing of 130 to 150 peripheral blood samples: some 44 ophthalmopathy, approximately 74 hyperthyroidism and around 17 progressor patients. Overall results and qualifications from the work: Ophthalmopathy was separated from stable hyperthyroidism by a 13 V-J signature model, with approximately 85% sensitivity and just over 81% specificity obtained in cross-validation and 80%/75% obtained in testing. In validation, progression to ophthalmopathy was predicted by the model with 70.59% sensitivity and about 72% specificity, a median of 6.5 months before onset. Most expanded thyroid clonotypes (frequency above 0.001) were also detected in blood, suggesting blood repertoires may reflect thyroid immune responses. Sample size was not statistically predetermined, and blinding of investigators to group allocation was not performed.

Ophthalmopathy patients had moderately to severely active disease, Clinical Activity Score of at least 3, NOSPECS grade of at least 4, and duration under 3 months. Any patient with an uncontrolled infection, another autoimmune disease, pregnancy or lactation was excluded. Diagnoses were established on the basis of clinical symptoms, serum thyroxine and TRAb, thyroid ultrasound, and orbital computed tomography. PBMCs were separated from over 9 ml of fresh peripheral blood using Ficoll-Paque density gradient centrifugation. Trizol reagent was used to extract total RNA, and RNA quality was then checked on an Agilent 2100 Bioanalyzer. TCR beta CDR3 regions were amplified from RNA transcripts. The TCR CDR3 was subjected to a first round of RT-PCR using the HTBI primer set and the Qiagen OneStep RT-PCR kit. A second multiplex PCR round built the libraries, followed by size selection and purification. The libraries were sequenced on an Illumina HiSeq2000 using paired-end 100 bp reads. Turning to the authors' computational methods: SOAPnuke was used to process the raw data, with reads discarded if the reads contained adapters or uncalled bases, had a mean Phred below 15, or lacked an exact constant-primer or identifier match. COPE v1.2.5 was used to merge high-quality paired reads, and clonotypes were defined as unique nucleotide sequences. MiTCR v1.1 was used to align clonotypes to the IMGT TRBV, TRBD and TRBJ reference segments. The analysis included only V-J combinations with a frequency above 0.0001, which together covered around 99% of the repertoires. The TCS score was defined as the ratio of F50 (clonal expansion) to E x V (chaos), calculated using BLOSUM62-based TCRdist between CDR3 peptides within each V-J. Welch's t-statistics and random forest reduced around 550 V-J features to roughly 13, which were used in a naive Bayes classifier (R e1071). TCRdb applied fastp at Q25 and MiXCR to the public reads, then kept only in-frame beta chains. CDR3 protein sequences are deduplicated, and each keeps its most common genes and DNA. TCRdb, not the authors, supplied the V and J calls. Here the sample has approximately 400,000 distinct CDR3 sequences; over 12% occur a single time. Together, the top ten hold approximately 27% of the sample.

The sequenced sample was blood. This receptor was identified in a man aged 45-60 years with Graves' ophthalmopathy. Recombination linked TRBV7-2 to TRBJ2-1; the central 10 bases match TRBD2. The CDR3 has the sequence CASSRLAGFVENEQFF. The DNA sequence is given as TGTGCCAGCAGCAGACTAGCGGGCTTCGTAGAGAATGAGCAGTTCTTC. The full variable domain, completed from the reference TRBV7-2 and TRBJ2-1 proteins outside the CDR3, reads GAGVSQSPSNKVTEKGKDVELRCDPISGHTALYWYRQSLGQGLEFLIYFQGNSAPDKSGLPSDRFSAERTGGSVSTLTIQRTQQEDSAVYLCASSRLAGFVENEQFFGPGTRLTVL.